This entry is about one TCR beta chain. The data belong to a study of cytomegalovirus exposure and HLA in healthy donors. Looked up from germline, CDR1 is MGHRA and CDR2 is YSYEKL. CDR3 length: 15 residues. V trimming: 1 base; J trimming: 2 bases; junction bases outside the gene matches: 2. The study ran its PCR with 60 Vbeta and 13 Jbeta primers. Libraries were prepared by immunoSEQ multiplex PCR; TCRdb keeps only in-frame clonotypes and omits some of them. The profile shows more than 150,000 clones, around four fifths of them singletons. The clonotype originates from a male donor in good health and CMV-seronegative. The sequenced material came from PBMCs. The chain carries TRBV4-1 and TRBJ1-5; 7 positions agree with TRBD1. CDR3 sequence: CASSQGGQGNQPQHF. The CDR3 DNA follows: TGCGCCAGCAGCCAAGGAGGACAGGGCAATCAGCCCCAGCATTTT.